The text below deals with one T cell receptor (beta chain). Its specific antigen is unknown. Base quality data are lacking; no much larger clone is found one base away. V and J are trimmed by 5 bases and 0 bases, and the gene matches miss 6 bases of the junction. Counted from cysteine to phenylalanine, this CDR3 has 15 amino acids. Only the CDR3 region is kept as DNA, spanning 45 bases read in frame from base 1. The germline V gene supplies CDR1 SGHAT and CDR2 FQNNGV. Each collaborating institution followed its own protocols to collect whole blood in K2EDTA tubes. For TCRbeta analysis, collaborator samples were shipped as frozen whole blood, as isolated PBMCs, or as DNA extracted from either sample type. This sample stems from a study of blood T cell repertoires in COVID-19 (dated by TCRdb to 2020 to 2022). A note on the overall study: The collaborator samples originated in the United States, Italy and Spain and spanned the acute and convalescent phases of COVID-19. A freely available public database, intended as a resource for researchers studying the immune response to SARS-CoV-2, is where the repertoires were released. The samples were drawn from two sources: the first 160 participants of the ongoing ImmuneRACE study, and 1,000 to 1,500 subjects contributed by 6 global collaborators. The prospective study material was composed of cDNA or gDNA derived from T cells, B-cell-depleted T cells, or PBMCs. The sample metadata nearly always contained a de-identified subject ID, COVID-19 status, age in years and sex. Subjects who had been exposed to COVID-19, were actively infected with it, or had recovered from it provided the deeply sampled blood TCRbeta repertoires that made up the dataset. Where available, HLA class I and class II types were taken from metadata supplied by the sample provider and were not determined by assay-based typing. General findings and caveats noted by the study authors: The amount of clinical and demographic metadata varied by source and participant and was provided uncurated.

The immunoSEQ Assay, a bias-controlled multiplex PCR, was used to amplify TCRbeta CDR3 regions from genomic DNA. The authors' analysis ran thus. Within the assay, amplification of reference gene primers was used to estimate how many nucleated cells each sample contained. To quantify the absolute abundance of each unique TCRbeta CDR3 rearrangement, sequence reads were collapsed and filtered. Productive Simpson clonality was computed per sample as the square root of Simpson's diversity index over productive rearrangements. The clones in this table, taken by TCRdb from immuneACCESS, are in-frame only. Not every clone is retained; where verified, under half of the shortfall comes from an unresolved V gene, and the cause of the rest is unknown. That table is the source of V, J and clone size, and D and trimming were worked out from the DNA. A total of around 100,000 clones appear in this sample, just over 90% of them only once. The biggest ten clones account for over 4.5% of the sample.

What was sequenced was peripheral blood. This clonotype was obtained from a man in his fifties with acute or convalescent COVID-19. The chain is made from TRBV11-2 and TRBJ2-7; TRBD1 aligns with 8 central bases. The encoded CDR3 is CASSRQQGGSYEQYF. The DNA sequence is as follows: TGTGCCAGCAGCCGACAACAGGGGGGCTCCTACGAGCAGTACTTC.